This entry concerns a single TCR beta chain. Germline assignment: CDR1 SGHVS and CDR2 FNYEAQ. V was clipped by 7 bases and J by 4 bases; unmatched bases: 3. The CDR3 covers 13 residues. The data are from a study of identical twins. One entry per CDR3 protein, called by TCRdb with MiXCR from the 5' RACE reads. The data hold some 300,000 distinct CDR3 sequences, with 9% to 15% observed a single time. These data also formed part of another study, on yellow fever vaccine responses in identical twins.

The chain employs TRBV7-6 and TRBJ1-5, with TRBD1 identical over 8 bases. This TCR was sampled from a woman younger than 30 in good health. The sequencing sample was made of CD8+ T cells sorted from blood. CDR3 protein: CASTGGVNQPQHF. The CDR3 bases are TGTGCCAGCACAGGGGGCGTAAATCAGCCCCAGCATTTT.